This is a list of T cell receptor beta chains from one sample in a study of T-cell memory formation after mild COVID-19. TCRdb analysed the 5' RACE reads with MiXCR anew, one entry per CDR3 protein. The profile shows around 300,000 distinct CDR3 sequences, more than 15% of them singletons. The sequenced sample was PBMCs or a T cell subset sorted from them (not recorded which). These receptors were taken from a man between 18 and 35 years old who had mild COVID-19 (a few samples of this study predate the infection). Cell type and time point are not known. Both conserved end residues are part of each CDR3. D genes are given only for firm matches. For some rows the clone size is stated as once, few or many, or as a class when expanded; others skip it.

j_call	d_call	v_call	clone_size	cdr3_nt	cdr3_aa
TRBJ2-7	-	TRBV4-3	few	TGCGCCAGCAGCCCAGCCAGGGGTAACTACGAGCAGTACTTC	CASSPARGNYEQYF
TRBJ1-2	-	TRBV5-1	few	TGCGCCAGCAGCTTGTCAATAAGTAATGGCTACACCTTC	CASSLSISNGYTF
TRBJ1-1	-	TRBV6-2/TRBV6-3	few	TGTGCCAGCAGTTACCTCCCGGGGAACACTGAAGCTTTCTTT	CASSYLPGNTEAFF
TRBJ2-7	-	TRBV20-1	few	TGCAGTGCTAGAGATTCGGGGGTCCCCTACGAGCAGTACTTC	CSARDSGVPYEQYF
TRBJ2-2	-	TRBV6-2/TRBV6-3	few	TGTGCCAGCAGTTACCCCCGCGAAGGCCGCACCGGGGAGCTGTTTTTT	CASSYPREGRTGELFF
TRBJ1-1	-	TRBV12-3/TRBV12-4	-	TGTGCCAGCAGTTTAGAAGAAGCAGGGAGAGCTTTCTTT	CASSLEEAGRAFF
TRBJ1-6	TRBD1	TRBV6-5	many	TGTGCCGTAACGGACAGGGATAATTCACCCCTCCACTTT	CAVTDRDNSPLHF
TRBJ2-1	TRBD2	TRBV10-2	-	TGCGCCAGCAGTGTATCACTAGCGGTCGTGGTCTTC	CASSVSLAVVVF
TRBJ2-5	-	TRBV7-8	few	TGTGCCAGCAGCCGCCGGGACTGGCATCAAGAGACCCAGTACTTC	CASSRRDWHQETQYF
TRBJ2-1	TRBD2	TRBV7-7	many	TGTGCTAGCAGCGACCTTGCGGCGGGGGGGAGCAATGAGCAGTTCTTC	CASSDLAAGGSNEQFF
TRBJ1-6	TRBD1	TRBV27	few	TGTGCCAGCAGTCCCAAGACAGGGGGCATCGATTCACCCCTCCACTTT	CASSPKTGGIDSPLHF
TRBJ1-1	-	TRBV4-3	-	TGCGCCAGCAGCCAAGATTCGCAGGGGAGCACTGAAGCTTTCTTT	CASSQDSQGSTEAFF
TRBJ1-5	-	TRBV20-1	-	TGCAGTGCTAGAGTGGAGGTCGGTGGTCAGCCCCAGCATTTT	CSARVEVGGQPQHF